Shown below are 8 T cell receptor beta chains from a single sample sequenced in a study of CXCR3-negative and CXCR3-positive naive CD8 T cells. Preparation of TRB cDNA libraries relied on 5' RACE carrying UMI labels. Reprocessing the 5' RACE reads, TCRdb reports a single entry for every CDR3 protein and omits DNA. The table lists 50,000 to 75,000 distinct CDR3 sequences. Specimen: naive CXCR3- CD8+ T cells from blood. Subset of the sample: CD45RO-CCR7+CD27+CD95- naive CD8+ T cells lacking CXCR3 (TNR3-). The receptors shown here come from a human donor in good health. Some clones in this sample may be carry-over from other donors' samples.

The chain joins TRBV20-1 to TRBJ1-4; the D gene TCRdb calls, TRBD1, cannot be checked with no DNA. Germline CDR1 DFQATT, CDR2 SNEGSKA (reference sequence). CDR3 size: 18 residues. This CDR3 reads CSASHRQGAPGYNEKLFF.

CDR3: CASSQKSEAYEQYF. The chain recombines TRBV7-6 with TRBJ2-7. Germline V gene lookup returns CDR1 SGHVS and CDR2 FNYEAQ. This CDR3 comprises 14 residues. The whole variable domain, remainder taken from reference TRBV7-6 and TRBJ2-7, is GAGVSQSPRYKVTKRGQDVALRCDPISGHVSLYWYRQALGQGPEFLTYFNYEAQQDKSGLPNDRFSAERPEGSISTLTIQRTEQRDSAMYRCASSQKSEAYEQYFGPGTRLTVT.

The rearrangement joins TRBV6-2 or TRBV6-3 to TRBJ2-7. Germline loops: CDR1 MNHEY, CDR2 SVGEGT. This CDR3 is built from 11 residues. The CDR3 sequence: CASSFRYEQYF.

This chain joins TRBV7-8 and TRBJ2-1; the TCRdb call, TRBD1, lacks DNA for checking. Looked up from germline, CDR1 is SGHVS and CDR2 is FQNEAQ. The CDR3 is 12 amino acids. The chain's CDR3 is CASNTPSGEQFF.

This chain connects TRBV21-1 to TRBJ2-7; TCRdb proposes TRBD1, but this gene call is untestable without DNA. TRBV21-1 is termed a pseudogene. This CDR3 contains 15 residues. The CDR3 is CASSKSGQGVNEQYF.

The rearrangement uses TRBV6-2 or TRBV6-3 and TRBJ2-7; the D call from TCRdb, TRBD1, cannot be confirmed without DNA. Germline loops: CDR1 MNHEY, CDR2 SVGEGT. CDR3 length equals 14 residues. The CDR3 protein is CASRPGQGPYEQYF.

The rearrangement joins TRBV4-1 to TRBJ2-3. The CDR3 is 12 amino acids. Germline CDR1 and CDR2: MGHRA and YSYEKL. The CDR3 sequence: CASSQDVDTQYF.

V usage is TRBV28 and J usage is TRBJ1-5. The CDR3 is made up of 15 amino acids. Germline CDR1 MDHEN, CDR2 SYDVKM. CDR3 region: CASSLNLYSNQPQHF.